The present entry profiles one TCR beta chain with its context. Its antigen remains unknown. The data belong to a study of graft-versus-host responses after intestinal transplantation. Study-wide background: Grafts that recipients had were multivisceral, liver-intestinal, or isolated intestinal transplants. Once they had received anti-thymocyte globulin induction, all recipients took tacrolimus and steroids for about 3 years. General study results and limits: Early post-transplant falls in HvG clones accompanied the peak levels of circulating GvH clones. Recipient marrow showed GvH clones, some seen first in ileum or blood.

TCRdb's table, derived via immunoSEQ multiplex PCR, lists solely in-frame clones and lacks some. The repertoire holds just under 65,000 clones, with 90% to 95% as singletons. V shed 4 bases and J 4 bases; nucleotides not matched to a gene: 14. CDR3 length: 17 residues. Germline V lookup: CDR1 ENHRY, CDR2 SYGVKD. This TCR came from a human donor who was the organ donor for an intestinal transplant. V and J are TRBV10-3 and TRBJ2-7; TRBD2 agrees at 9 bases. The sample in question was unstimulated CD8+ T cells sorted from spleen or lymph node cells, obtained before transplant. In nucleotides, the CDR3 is TGTGCCATCAGTGGGAGGGTGGGTAGCGGGAGTAAATACGAGCAGTACTTC. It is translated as CAISGRVGSGSKYEQYF.